One and the same sample provided the 21 T cell receptor beta chains below, sequenced in a study of CD8 T cells in Susac syndrome (dated by TCRdb to between 2018 and 2021). The library was produced with the immunoSEQ multiplex PCR assay. RNA was extracted using the RNeasy kit, and 0.5 to 1 microgram was reverse transcribed with random hexamers. The public sequencing data were trimmed at Q25 with fastp and processed into clonotypes with MiXCR by TCRdb, which kept only in-frame beta chains. CDR3 protein duplicates are merged, each entry listing the most common genes and DNA. This sample gives around 300,000 distinct CDR3 sequences in total; roughly 94% of them show up just once. The top ten clonotypes cover 0.065% of the sample. Sequencing was performed on CD4+ T cells from PBMCs. These TCRs come from a human donor with multiple sclerosis.

This clonotype is a singleton in its sample. The chain recombines TRBV24-1 with TRBJ2-3; unclear D gene. Germline V lookup: CDR1 KGHDR, CDR2 SFDVKD. This CDR3 is built from 16 residues. Between the trimmed V and J ends, which lost 4 bases and 4 bases, there was a span of 17 bases. CDR3 DNA sequence: TGTGCCACCAGTGAGCCCGATTCCCGAGGTCCAGATACGCAGTATTTT. Translated: CATSEPDSRGPDTQYF.

The chain carries TRBV7-9 and TRBJ2-6, with D maybe TRBD2 (6 bases). V shed 0 bases and J shed 1 base, with 10 bases lying between them. The CDR3 length is 17 residues. The germline CDR1 and CDR2 sequences are SEHNR and FQNEAQ (reference sequence). The chain's CDR3 is CASSLATRSSGANVLTF. DNA for the CDR3: TGTGCCAGCAGCTTAGCGACTAGGTCATCTGGGGCCAACGTCCTGACTTTC.

The chain has TRBV11-2 and TRBJ2-1; D not certain. CDR1 and CDR2 from the germline V gene are SGHAT and FQNNGV. The CDR3 extends over 13 amino acids. Trimming stripped 2 bases from V and 8 bases from J, with 10 bases between. The CDR3 DNA follows: TGTGCCAGCAGCTTACCTTATGGGGATGAGCAGTTCTTC. It is translated as CASSLPYGDEQFF.

The count of this clonotype is one. V gene TRBV12-3 or TRBV12-4 combines with J gene TRBJ2-7; D assignment may be TRBD1 or TRBD2 (5 bases each). With 5 bases removed from V and 2 bases from J, the gap between germline ends came to 16 bases. The CDR3 is made up of 15 amino acids. CDR3 DNA sequence: TGTGCCAGCAGTCCCACGGGGCTGAAAACCTACGAGCAGTACTTC. This codes for CASSPTGLKTYEQYF.

The rearrangement joins TRBV20-1 to TRBJ1-1; D not certain. V was shortened by 3 bases and J by 0 bases, with 14 bases between the two germline ends. The CDR3 is 15 amino acids. Germline-derived CDR1 and CDR2 are DFQATT and SNEGSKA (reference sequence). In nucleotides, the CDR3 is TGCAGTGCTAGGGGAGCAGGCAGACTGAACACTGAAGCTTTCTTT. As protein: CSARGAGRLNTEAFF.

The J gene is TRBJ2-1, the V gene TRBV3-1; 8 nucleotides align to TRBD1. This CDR3 region has 16 residues. Germline V CDR1 and CDR2: LGHDT, YNNKEL (reference sequence). J lost 4 bases, V lost 4 bases, and 9 bases had no gene match. CDR3 sequence: CASSRHGQGGYNEQFF. The DNA for the CDR3 is TGTGCCAGCAGCCGCCACGGACAGGGTGGTTACAATGAGCAGTTCTTC.

The chain has TRBV20-1 and TRBJ2-3, with 7 positions matching TRBD2. The CDR3 runs 16 residues. CDR1 is DFQATT, CDR2 SNEGSKA, per germline (reference sequence). V lost 4 bases to trimming and J lost 6 bases; unmatched junction nucleotides: 16. The CDR3 DNA follows: TGCAGTGCTACCCATGGACTAGTGGGAAAGTCGGATACGCAGTATTTT. Protein: CSATHGLVGKSDTQYF.

V gene TRBV5-1 combines with J gene TRBJ2-5; D possibly corresponds to TRBD2 (7 bases). Between the trimmed V and J ends, which lost 0 bases and 1 base, there was a span of 13 bases. The germline V gene has CDR1 SGHRS and CDR2 YFSETQ. CDR3 length equals 16 residues. The CDR3 DNA reads TGCGCCAGCAGCTTGGGGGGGGGCGTCCCCCAAGAGACCCAGTACTTC. The encoded protein is CASSLGGGVPQETQYF.

The chain combines TRBV25-1 with TRBJ2-5; 7 bases fit TRBD1. CDR1 MGHDK and CDR2 SYGVNS come from the germline V gene. Trimming at V came to 5 bases and at J to 5 bases, leaving 8 bases not matched to a gene. This CDR3 region has 14 residues. CDR3 sequence (DNA): TGTGCCAGCAGTCGTAACAGGGGTGGGGAGACCCAGTACTTC. It specifies CASSRNRGGETQYF.

This rearrangement joins TRBV3-1 to TRBJ2-3, with D perhaps matching TRBD1 or TRBD2 (6 bases each). This CDR3 region has 14 residues. Germline loops: CDR1 LGHDT, CDR2 YNNKEL (reference sequence). The germline V and J ends were trimmed by 0 bases and 8 bases, with 12 bases remaining between them. The CDR3 loop reads CASSQDRGLLTQYF. CDR3 bases: TGTGCCAGCAGCCAAGATCGGGGGCTTCTTACGCAGTATTTT.

The rearrangement uses TRBV6-1 and TRBJ2-5; TRBD2 matches 12 bases. Per germline, CDR1 MNHNS and CDR2 SASEGT. The CDR3 runs 16 residues. V shed 4 bases, J shed 3 bases, and the junction held 6 bases outside the gene matches. CDR3 nucleotides: TGTGCCAGCAGTGCGGGACTAGCGGGTGTAAAAGAGACCCAGTACTTC. It yields the protein CASSAGLAGVKETQYF.

The chain recombines TRBV7-8 with TRBJ2-7, with D perhaps assigned TRBD1 or TRBD2 (5 bases each). Germline CDR1 and CDR2: SGHVS and FQNEAQ. V was clipped by 4 bases and J by 1 base, with 17 bases between them. The CDR3 consists of 16 residues. The chain's CDR3 is CASSWVGGKRSYEQYF. The CDR3 region has the DNA TGTGCCAGCAGCTGGGTTGGGGGTAAAAGGTCCTACGAGCAGTACTTC.

J is TRBJ1-2 and V is TRBV12-5; D might be TRBD1 (6 bases). The germline CDR1 and CDR2 sequences are LGHNT and FRNRAP. V shed 1 base and J shed 9 bases, with 18 bases lying between them. The CDR3 has 15 residues. CDR3 DNA sequence: TGTGCTAGTGGTTTGGGCCAGGGGCGGACGGTGTGCTACACCTTC. Protein sequence: CASGLGQGRTVCYTF.

The chain recombines TRBV5-1 with TRBJ2-7; D might be TRBD2 (6 bases). CDR3 length: 14 residues. The germline V gene encodes CDR1 SGHRS and CDR2 YFSETQ. Trimming pared 4 bases from V and 5 bases from J, leaving 16 bases between. CDR3: CASSAGSAGNEQYF. The CDR3 DNA sequence: TGCGCCAGCAGCGCCGGGAGCGCGGGGAACGAGCAGTACTTC.

The J gene is TRBJ2-4, the V gene TRBV7-2, with D perhaps given as TRBD1 or TRBD2 (5 bases each). CDR1 and CDR2 from the germline V gene are SGHTA and FQGNSA. Between the trimmed V and J ends, which lost 7 bases and 10 bases, there was a span of 20 bases. The CDR3 has 14 residues. CDR3 coding DNA: TGTGCCAGCACCAGGACGGAGCTAGCAGGGATTCAGTACTTC. This gives the protein CASTRTELAGIQYF.

The chain couples TRBV11-2 to TRBJ1-2, with unresolved D. The CDR3 covers 14 residues. Germline V gene data show CDR1 as SGHAT and CDR2 as FQNNGV. Trimming took off 5 bases at V and 4 bases at J, with 14 bases between the two ends. CDR3 DNA: TGTGCCAGCAGCCAAATTAACACCGTCTATGGCTACACCTTC. As protein: CASSQINTVYGYTF.

This chain uses TRBV18 with TRBJ1-3; D not resolved. V lost 2 bases, J lost 4 bases, and 12 bases lay in between. Germline V lookup: CDR1 KGHSH, CDR2 LQKENI. CDR3 length equals 15 residues. The CDR3 sequence is CASSPRTDRGNTIYF. The CDR3 coding sequence is TGTGCCAGCTCACCAAGGACCGATCGCGGAAACACCATATATTTT.

The chain links TRBV2 to TRBJ1-1; unclear D gene. Germline V gene sequence: CDR1 SNHLY, CDR2 FYNNEI. Trimming stripped 7 bases from V and 11 bases from J, with 14 bases between. The CDR3 is 11 amino acids. The CDR3, as DNA: TGTGCCAGCACCTTAGGTAGCGGGGCTTTCTTT. This codes for CASTLGSGAFF.

V is TRBV9 and J is TRBJ1-4; tentatively, D is TRBD1 (6 bases). The CDR3 totals 16 residues. Germline CDR1 is SGDLS and CDR2 is YYNGEE. Trimming took 2 bases from V and 3 from J, leaving 14 bases between them. CDR3 DNA sequence: TGTGCCAGCAGCGTCGACAGAGGGGGATCTAATGAAAAACTGTTTTTT. This gives the protein CASSVDRGGSNEKLFF.

This clonotype was recorded once. The chain has TRBV18 and TRBJ2-5, with D unclear. V was cut by 3 bases and J by 1 base, with 12 bases left in between. Germline CDR1 KGHSH, CDR2 LQKENI. This CDR3 comprises 15 residues. The CDR3 sequence is CASSPSTASQETQYF. The CDR3 region has the DNA TGTGCCAGCTCACCCTCCACAGCGAGCCAAGAGACCCAGTACTTC.

The chain joins TRBV5-1 to TRBJ1-2; D unresolved. The CDR3 is 14 residues long. From germline, CDR1 is SGHRS and CDR2 YFSETQ. V dropped 4 bases and J dropped 14 bases, with 24 bases sitting between them. For the CDR3, the DNA is TGCGCCAGCAGCGAGGGTCTCAGAGAATCGATTCGTACCTTC. Protein product: CASSEGLRESIRTF.